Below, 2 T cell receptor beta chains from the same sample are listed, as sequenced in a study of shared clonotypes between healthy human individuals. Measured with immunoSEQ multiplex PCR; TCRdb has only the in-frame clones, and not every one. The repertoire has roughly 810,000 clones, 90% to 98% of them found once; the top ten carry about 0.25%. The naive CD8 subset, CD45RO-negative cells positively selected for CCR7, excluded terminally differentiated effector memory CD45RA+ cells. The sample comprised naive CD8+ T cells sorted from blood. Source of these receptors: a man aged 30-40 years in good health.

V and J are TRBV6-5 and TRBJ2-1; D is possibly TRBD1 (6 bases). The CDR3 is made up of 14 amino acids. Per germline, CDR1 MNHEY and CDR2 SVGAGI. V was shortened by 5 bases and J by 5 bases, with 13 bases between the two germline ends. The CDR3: CASSLDRFNNEQFF. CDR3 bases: TGTGCCAGCAGTCTTGACAGGTTTAACAATGAGCAGTTCTTC.

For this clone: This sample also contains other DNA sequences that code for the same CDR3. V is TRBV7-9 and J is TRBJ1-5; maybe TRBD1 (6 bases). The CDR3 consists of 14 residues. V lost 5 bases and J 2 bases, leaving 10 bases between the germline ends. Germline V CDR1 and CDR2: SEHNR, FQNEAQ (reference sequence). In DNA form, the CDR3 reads TGTGCCAGCAGCCTTCCAGGGGGCAATCAGCCCCAGCATTTT. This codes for CASSLPGGNQPQHF. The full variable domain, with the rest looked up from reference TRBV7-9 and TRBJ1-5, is DTGVSQNPRHKITKRGQNVTFRCDPISEHNRLYWYRQTLGQGPEFLTYFQNEAQLEKSRLLSDRFSAERPKGSFSTLEIQRTEQGDSAMYLCASSLPGGNQPQHFGDGTRLSIL.